A selection of T cell receptor beta chains follows, all from one sample in a study of CXCR3 chemokines and chemotherapy response in bladder cancer. Via MiXCR, TCRdb re-called the PCR reads, giving one row per CDR3 protein. The repertoire holds nearly 9,000 distinct CDR3 sequences, 23% seen once, with roughly 8.9% in the top ten. The sample was gathered from a patient whose treatment included neoadjuvant chemotherapy. Every receptor here comes from a human donor with bladder cancer that did not respond to neoadjuvant chemotherapy. The CDR3 runs from the conserved cysteine through the conserved F or W. The order of the fields is V gene, J gene, CDR3 protein.

V: TRBV20-1
J: TRBJ1-5
CDR3: CSADAPVWGQPQHF

V: TRBV2
J: TRBJ2-2
CDR3: CASRPENTGELFF

V: TRBV10-1
J: TRBJ2-2
CDR3: CATTRAGGPFANTGELFF

V: TRBV9
J: TRBJ2-3
CDR3: CASSVPGNTDTQYF

V: TRBV28
J: TRBJ2-6
CDR3: CASSPQSFGANVLTF

V: TRBV12-3/TRBV12-4
J: TRBJ1-4
CDR3: CASRPSRDSLKLFF

V: TRBV30
J: TRBJ1-2
CDR3: CAWRFRRGEDYGYTF

V: TRBV19
J: TRBJ1-6
CDR3: CASSYQGGSPLHF

V: TRBV11-3
J: TRBJ2-5
CDR3: CASSLGGTESTQYF

V: TRBV6-6
J: TRBJ2-3
CDR3: CASSYSARGQYF

V: TRBV19
J: TRBJ2-2
CDR3: CASSSEDRDEQYFGPGHLTGELFF

V: TRBV6-6
J: TRBJ2-7
CDR3: CASKTGGDTGEQYF

V: TRBV4-3
J: TRBJ1-1
CDR3: CASSPSVRVTEAFF

V: TRBV6-6
J: TRBJ1-5
CDR3: CASSYSDRVLDNQPQHF

V: TRBV14
J: TRBJ2-5
CDR3: CASSQGGLVGYQETQYF

V: TRBV7-2
J: TRBJ2-1
CDR3: CASRRWSGANNEQFF

V: TRBV5-4
J: TRBJ1-6
CDR3: CASSWQGSPLHF

V: TRBV24-1
J: TRBJ2-1
CDR3: CATSDSNRGKGGEQFF

V: TRBV7-2
J: TRBJ1-2
CDR3: CASRTGGGQWGAGYTF

V: TRBV12-3/TRBV12-4
J: TRBJ1-2
CDR3: CASSSTLGQRGHGYTF

V: TRBV27
J: TRBJ1-6
CDR3: CASKGVGSPLHF

V: TRBV2
J: TRBJ1-1
CDR3: CASSVGGTGNTEAFF

V: TRBV6-2/TRBV6-3
J: TRBJ1-2
CDR3: CASSAGTGGRGYTF

V: TRBV6-2/TRBV6-3
J: TRBJ2-3
CDR3: CASTDWGTDTQYF

V: TRBV7-2
J: TRBJ1-2
CDR3: CASSSTGTGGRGYTF

V: TRBV6-5
J: TRBJ2-1
CDR3: CASSYPKAGVNEQFF